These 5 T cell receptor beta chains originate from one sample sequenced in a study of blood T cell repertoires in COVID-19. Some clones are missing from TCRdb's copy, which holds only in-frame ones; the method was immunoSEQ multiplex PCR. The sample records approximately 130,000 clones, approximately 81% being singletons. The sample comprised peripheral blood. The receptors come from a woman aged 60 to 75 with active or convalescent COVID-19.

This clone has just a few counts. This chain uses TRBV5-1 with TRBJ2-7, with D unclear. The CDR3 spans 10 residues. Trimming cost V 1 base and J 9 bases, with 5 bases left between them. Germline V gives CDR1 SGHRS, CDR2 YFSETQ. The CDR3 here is CASSLFRQYV. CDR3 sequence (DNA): TGCGCCAGCAGCTTGTTTAGGCAGTACGTC.

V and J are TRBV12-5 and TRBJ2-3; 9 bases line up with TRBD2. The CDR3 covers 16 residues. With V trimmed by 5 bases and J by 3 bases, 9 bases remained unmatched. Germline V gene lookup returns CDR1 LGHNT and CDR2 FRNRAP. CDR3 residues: CASGAGGPIGTDTQYF. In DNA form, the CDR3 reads TGTGCTAGTGGTGCGGGGGGGCCCATTGGTACAGATACGCAGTATTTT.

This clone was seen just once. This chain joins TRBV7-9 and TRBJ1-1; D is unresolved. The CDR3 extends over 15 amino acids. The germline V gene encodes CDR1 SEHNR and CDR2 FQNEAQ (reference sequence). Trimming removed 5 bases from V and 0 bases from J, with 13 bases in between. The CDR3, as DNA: TGTGCCAGCAGCGTCCGGGATTGGATGAACACTGAAGCTTTCTTT. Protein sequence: CASSVRDWMNTEAFF.

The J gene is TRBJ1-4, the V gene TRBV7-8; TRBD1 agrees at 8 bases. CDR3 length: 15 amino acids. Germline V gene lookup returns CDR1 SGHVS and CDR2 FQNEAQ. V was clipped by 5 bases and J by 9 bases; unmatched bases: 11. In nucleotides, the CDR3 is TGTGCCAGCAGCGAACTCAGGGGGCAGTCGAAAAAACTGTTTTTT. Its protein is CASSELRGQSKKLFF.

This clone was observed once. This CDR3 reads CASTRYDTGELFF. CDR3 sequence (DNA): TGTGCCAGCACCCGGTACGACACCGGGGAGCTGTTTTTT. This chain connects TRBV5-5 to TRBJ2-2; D gene ambiguous. V was clipped by 6 bases and J by 3 bases, with 9 bases between them. The CDR3 consists of 13 residues. Per the germline V gene, CDR1 is SGHKS and CDR2 is YYEKEE (reference sequence).